The 27 T cell receptor beta chains reported below all come from one sample, sequenced in a study of blood T cells in healthy people across ages. Using a J-beta primer mix together with a sample-barcoded 5' primer, a second PCR was run for about 6 to 11 cycles. MiXCR, run by TCRdb on the 5' RACE reads, gives a single entry per CDR3 protein. This sample has 1.5 million to 2 million distinct CDR3 sequences; 28% occur once, and the top ten carry roughly 8%. Sequenced: blood. Receptors originate from a woman in her 30s in good health.

The CDR3 DNA is TGCAGTGCTAGACCCGCAGGGACCACTAATCAGCCCCAGCATTTT. Its translation: CSARPAGTTNQPQHF. This sequence joins TRBV20-1 and TRBJ1-5, with D perhaps matching TRBD1 (5 bases). The V end was cut by 2 bases, the J end by 4 bases, with 15 bases between. The V gene's germline CDR1 is DFQATT and CDR2 SNEGSKA (reference sequence). The CDR3 totals 15 residues.

At least ten counts were recorded for this clonotype. The chain employs TRBV24-1 and TRBJ2-5; D is unresolved. CDR1 KGHDR and CDR2 SFDVKD come from the germline V gene. The V end lost 2 bases, the J end lost 0 bases, and 12 bases lay between the germline ends. This CDR3 is built from 16 residues. The CDR3 region is CATSDSAGAHQETQYF. The CDR3 DNA follows: TGTGCCACCAGTGATTCGGCTGGAGCCCACCAAGAGACCCAGTACTTC.

V usage is TRBV27 and J usage is TRBJ2-3; D call uncertain. Trimming left V 5 bases short and J 0 bases short, with 12 bases between. Germline V lookup: CDR1 MNHEY, CDR2 SMNVEV (reference sequence). This CDR3 is 15 amino acids long. The CDR3 loop is CASSPRMGSTDTQYF. As DNA, the CDR3 is TGTGCCAGCAGTCCCCGGATGGGGAGCACAGATACGCAGTATTTT.

As regards this clonotype: At one end the junction does not follow the germline gene, possibly because of a read error. The chain recombines TRBV7-9 with TRBJ2-1; possibly TRBD2 for D (6 bases). Per germline, CDR1 SEHNR and CDR2 FQNEAQ (reference sequence). This CDR3 comprises 11 residues. The CDR3 nucleotides read TGTGCCAACAGCCGGGAGAATGAGCAGTTCTTC. Amino acid sequence: CANSRENEQFF.

This clonotype was recorded many times. The genes are TRBV20-1 and TRBJ2-7, with 9 bases lining up with TRBD2. Germline V lookup: CDR1 DFQATT, CDR2 SNEGSKA (reference sequence). This CDR3 is 16 amino acids long. Trimming removed 1 base from V and 6 bases from J; junction bases left unmatched: 13. The CDR3 loop reads CSARVIGREGQGEQYF. The CDR3 region has the DNA TGCAGTGCTAGAGTCATTGGGCGGGAGGGCCAGGGCGAGCAGTACTTC.

The V and J genes are TRBV25-1 and TRBJ1-1; 7 bases map to TRBD1. The CDR3 spans 12 residues. Looked up from germline, CDR1 is MGHDK and CDR2 is SYGVNS. Trimming removed 4 bases from V and 7 bases from J; junction bases left unmatched: 3. This CDR3 reads CASSGTGIEAFF. The CDR3 bases are TGTGCCAGCAGTGGGACAGGTATTGAAGCTTTCTTT.

V and J are TRBV20-1 and TRBJ2-7; TRBD1 matches 8 bases. The ends lost 6 bases at V and 0 bases at J; junction bases unmatched: 4. Germline V gene lookup returns CDR1 DFQATT and CDR2 SNEGSKA (reference sequence). This CDR3 is 13 amino acids long. CDR3 sequence reads: CSARTGNSYEQYF. In nucleotides, the CDR3 is TGCAGTGCCCGGACAGGGAACTCCTACGAGCAGTACTTC.

This chain uses TRBV7-8 with TRBJ2-7; TRBD2 matches 7 bases. Germline CDR1 and CDR2: SGHVS and FQNEAQ. The CDR3 has 16 residues. Trimming removed 1 base from V and 1 base from J; junction bases left unmatched: 7. The CDR3 loop is CASSLVQVGGSYEQYF. The CDR3 DNA is TGTGCCAGCAGCTTAGTTCAAGTGGGAGGGTCCTACGAGCAGTACTTC.

With regard to this clonotype: This sequence may be a read error, since a much larger clone differs from it by one base. This chain uses TRBV2 with TRBJ2-1; 9 nucleotides agree with TRBD2. The J call may be incorrect, as the DNA end agrees better with TRBJ2-7. The CDR3 loop spans 14 amino acids. Per germline, CDR1 SNHLY and CDR2 FYNNEI. CDR3 bases: TGTGCCAGCAGGTCGACTAGCGGCTACAATGAGCAGTACTTC. This codes for CASRSTSGYNEQYF.

The chain couples TRBV4-2 to TRBJ1-1, with D possibly TRBD1 on 5 matching bases. Germline V gene data show CDR1 as LGHNA and CDR2 as YNFKEQ. The CDR3 loop spans 15 amino acids. The ends were cut back, 2 bases at V and 4 bases at J, with 14 bases in the middle. The CDR3 DNA follows: TGTGCCAGCAGCCAAAACAGGCTAACGGGCACTGAAGCTTTCTTT. Amino acid sequence: CASSQNRLTGTEAFF.

The CDR3: CASSPGLAETQFF. CDR3 nucleotides: TGTGCCAGCTCACCCGGACTAGCAGAGACCCAGTTCTTC. The gene calls are TRBV18 and TRBJ2-1; TRBD2 agrees at 8 bases. V shed 3 bases and J 13 bases; nucleotides not matched to a gene: 8. There are 13 residues in the CDR3. The germline CDR1 and CDR2 sequences are KGHSH and LQKENI.

This clonotype was counted a few times. At one boundary the junction diverges from the germline segment, which might be a read error. The V and J genes are TRBV5-1 and TRBJ2-2; D gene uncertain. The CDR3 sequence is 14 residues long. The germline V gene has CDR1 SGHRS and CDR2 YFSETQ. The DNA for the CDR3 is TGCGCCAACAGCTTAAATCCGGGCACCGGGGAGCTGTTTTTT. It is translated as CANSLNPGTGELFF.

V gene TRBV5-6 combines with J gene TRBJ2-7; 10 bases match TRBD1. The V gene's germline CDR1 is SGHDT and CDR2 YYEEEE. This CDR3 spans 17 amino acids. Trimming took 4 bases from V and 0 from J; bases not matched to a gene: 10. This chain's CDR3 is CASSRERGTGVSYEQYF. CDR3 nucleotide sequence: TGTGCCAGCAGCCGTGAAAGGGGGACAGGGGTCTCCTACGAGCAGTACTTC.

This clonotype was recorded many times. The chain carries TRBV7-2 and TRBJ2-5, with D maybe TRBD2 (6 bases). Trimming removed 5 bases from V and 3 bases from J, with 16 bases in between. This CDR3 has 15 amino acids. Germline-derived CDR1 and CDR2 are SGHTA and FQGNSA. CDR3 DNA sequence: TGTGCCAGCAGCCCCCGGGCAGGGAGGAAAGAGACCCAGTACTTC. The encoded protein is CASSPRAGRKETQYF. The whole variable domain, remainder taken from reference TRBV7-2 and TRBJ2-5, is GAGVSQSPSNKVTEKGKDVELRCDPISGHTALYWYRQSLGQGLEFLIYFQGNSAPDKSGLPSDRFSAERTGGSVSTLTIQRTQQEDSAVYLCASSPRAGRKETQYFGPGTRLLVL.

This clonotype was seen more than once but under ten times. The rearrangement joins TRBV9 to TRBJ2-7, with D unresolved. V lost 4 bases to trimming and J lost 0 bases, with 14 bases between them. Germline V lookup: CDR1 SGDLS, CDR2 YYNGEE. The CDR3 length is 15 residues. CDR3 amino acids: CASSPARLTSYEQYF. CDR3 DNA sequence: TGTGCCAGCAGCCCAGCTCGCCTCACCTCCTACGAGCAGTACTTC.

In this sample, this clonotype turned up once. The chain recombines TRBV19 with TRBJ1-5; D is unclear. Trimming pared 7 bases from V and 4 bases from J, leaving 17 bases between. The V gene's germline CDR1 is LNHDA and CDR2 SQIVND (reference sequence). The CDR3 contains 15 residues. The DNA of the CDR3 is TGTGCCAGTAACACTTTGACGAGAGAGAATCAGCCCCAGCATTTT. Protein product: CASNTLTRENQPQHF.

The J gene is TRBJ1-1, the V gene TRBV10-3; D gene unclear. Per germline, CDR1 ENHRY and CDR2 SYGVKD. V dropped 5 bases and J dropped 0 bases, with 13 bases sitting between them. The CDR3 totals 15 residues. The CDR3 spells CAISLQDGVNTEAFF. DNA of the CDR3: TGTGCCATCAGTTTGCAAGATGGGGTGAACACTGAAGCTTTCTTT.

This clonotype was detected ten times or more. The chain has TRBV6-6 and TRBJ2-3; 7 bases align to TRBD2. The CDR3 length is 16 residues. From germline, CDR1 is MNHNY and CDR2 SVGAGI (reference sequence). V shed 0 bases, J shed 2 bases, and the junction held 5 bases outside the gene matches. CDR3 in amino acids: CASSYSSGPNTDTQYF. CDR3 DNA sequence: TGTGCCAGCAGTTACTCTAGCGGGCCCAACACAGATACGCAGTATTTT.

This clonotype was seen only once. The chain has TRBV3-1 and TRBJ2-3; D possibly uses TRBD1 or TRBD2 (5 bases each). This CDR3 is built from 13 residues. The germline gives CDR1 LGHDT, CDR2 YNNKEL (reference sequence). Trimming removed 6 bases at V and 6 bases at J, with 13 bases between. CDR3 region: CASRKQEADTQYF. CDR3 nucleotides: TGTGCCAGCAGAAAACAGGAGGCCGATACGCAGTATTTT.

This clonotype was found many times. A much larger clone is a single base away; this may be a read error. This chain links TRBV6-4 with TRBJ1-6; 7 bases align to TRBD1. CDR3 length equals 14 residues. CDR1 and CDR2 from the germline V gene are MRHNA and SNTAGT. The CDR3 region is CANSTGQDYSPLHF. DNA of the CDR3: TGTGCCAACAGTACCGGACAGGACTATTCACCCCTCCACTTT.

On this clonotype: An end of the junction does not agree with germline; a read error may underlie this. The chain combines TRBV5-6 with TRBJ2-1, with D perhaps matching TRBD2 (5 bases). CDR3 length equals 15 residues. CDR1 and CDR2 (germline): SGHDT, YYEEEE. CDR3 sequence reads: CTSSLTGVSYNEQFF. DNA for the CDR3: TGTACCAGCAGCTTGACCGGGGTCTCCTACAATGAGCAGTTCTTC.

Notes on this clonotype: A much larger clone differs by one base, so this may be a read error. The rearrangement links TRBV28 to TRBJ2-4, with D hard to call. With the DNA end fitting TRBJ2-7 better, the J assignment may be wrong. This CDR3 region has 11 residues. Germline CDR1 and CDR2: MDHEN and SYDVKM. CDR3 sequence (DNA): TGTACCAGCAAAGGATTCTACGAGCAGTACTTC. It yields the protein CTSKGFYEQYF.

V usage is TRBV18 and J usage is TRBJ1-2; D gene unclear. CDR3 size: 15 residues. With 2 bases removed from V and 8 bases from J, the gap between germline ends came to 18 bases. Germline CDR1 reads KGHSH; CDR2 reads LQKENI. Here the CDR3 reads CASSPTSTESMGYTF. The CDR3 DNA reads TGTGCCAGCTCACCAACATCAACAGAGTCTATGGGCTACACCTTC.

This clonotype was detected a few times. This chain connects TRBV12-3 or TRBV12-4 to TRBJ2-7; D gene unclear. CDR3 length: 15 amino acids. The germline V and J ends were trimmed by 6 bases and 2 bases, with 17 bases remaining between them. The CDR3 loop reads CASSPSGSSAYEQYF. The CDR3 nucleotides are TGTGCCAGCAGCCCCTCCGGATCATCGGCCTACGAGCAGTACTTC.

This clonotype was detected ten times or more. The chain combines TRBV6-1 with TRBJ2-7; 8 positions match TRBD2. The J segment lost 7 bases and the V segment lost 7 bases, leaving 9 bases of the junction unmatched. Germline loops: CDR1 MNHNS, CDR2 SASEGT. CDR3 size: 13 residues. The DNA for the CDR3 is TGTGCCAGCATCCGAGCGGGAGTTTATGAGCAGTACTTC. It yields the protein CASIRAGVYEQYF.

V gene TRBV20-1 combines with J gene TRBJ2-5, with D hard to call. There are 13 residues in the CDR3. V was shortened by 6 bases and J by 2 bases, with 13 bases between the two germline ends. The germline V gene encodes CDR1 DFQATT and CDR2 SNEGSKA (reference sequence). The CDR3 DNA is TGCAGTGCCCAAACCCCGCTACAAGAGACCCAGTACTTC. It specifies CSAQTPLQETQYF.

For this clonotype: Since the CDR3 does not end with the conserved phenylalanine or tryptophan, this likely comes from a read error. The chain links TRBV7-2 to TRBJ2-3; 11 nucleotides agree with TRBD2. The J segment lost 4 bases and the V segment lost 6 bases, leaving 6 bases of the junction unmatched. This CDR3 spans 15 amino acids. Germline lookup yields CDR1 SGHTA and CDR2 FQGNSA. The chain's CDR3 is CASSYSGGVPDTQYC. The DNA of the CDR3 is TGTGCCAGCAGTTATAGCGGGGGGGTCCCAGATACGCAGTATTGT.